The 23 T cell receptor beta chains presented below share a single source sample, sequenced in a study of blood T cell repertoires in COVID-19. Some clones are missing from TCRdb's copy, which holds only in-frame ones; the method was immunoSEQ multiplex PCR. Altogether hundreds of thousands of clones are present, around 89% being singletons, with the ten largest covering approximately 2%. What was sequenced was PBMCs or T cells enriched from blood (not recorded which). These receptors were taken from an older woman in a cohort exposed to, infected with or recovered from COVID-19 (not recorded which).

The chain combines TRBV4-2 with TRBJ1-6; D ambiguous. Trimming removed 1 base at V and 0 bases at J, with 10 bases between. CDR1 is LGHNA and CDR2 is YNFKEQ in the germline V gene. The CDR3 has 17 amino acids. The CDR3 here is CASSQAGESSYNSPLHF. Here the CDR3 DNA reads TGTGCCAGCAGCCAAGCTGGAGAGAGCTCCTATAATTCACCCCTCCACTTT.

The chain recombines TRBV10-2 with TRBJ2-3; possibly TRBD2 for D (5 bases). This CDR3 is 14 amino acids long. V was trimmed by 5 bases and J by 1 base, leaving 10 bases between them. In germline, CDR1 is WSHSY, CDR2 SAAADI. The CDR3, as DNA: TGCGCCAGCAGTATAAGCGGAGGCACAGATACGCAGTATTTT. Translated, it gives CASSISGGTDTQYF.

This clone showed up just a few times. The J gene is TRBJ2-1, the V gene TRBV5-6; D unclear. The ends were cut back, 3 bases at V and 3 bases at J, with 4 bases in the middle. The germline V gene encodes CDR1 SGHDT and CDR2 YYEEEE. The length of the CDR3 is 12 residues. The CDR3 DNA reads as TGTGCCAGCAGCTGGAGCTACAATGAGCAGTTCTTC. Encoded protein: CASSWSYNEQFF. The variable domain in full, completed from reference TRBV5-6 and TRBJ2-1, reads DAGVTQSPTHLIKTRGQQVTLRCSPKSGHDTVSWYQQALGQGPQFIFQYYEEEERQRGNFPDRFSGHQFPNYSSELNVNALLLGDSALYLCASSWSYNEQFFGPGTRLTVL.

J is TRBJ2-7 and V is TRBV5-1, with D unclear. The ends were cut back, 4 bases at V and 2 bases at J, with 16 bases in the middle. The germline gives CDR1 SGHRS, CDR2 YFSETQ. This CDR3 is built from 15 residues. The CDR3: CASSALDRQTYEQYF. CDR3 nucleotide sequence: TGCGCCAGCAGCGCCCTAGATCGCCAGACCTACGAGCAGTACTTC.

V usage is TRBV5-1 and J usage is TRBJ1-5; tentatively, D is TRBD1 (6 bases). V shed 5 bases and J shed 2 bases, with 11 bases lying between them. This CDR3 contains 14 residues. The V gene's germline CDR1 is SGHRS and CDR2 YFSETQ. CDR3 in amino acids: CASSPRQGNQPQHF. CDR3 nucleotide sequence: TGCGCCAGCAGTCCACGACAGGGCAATCAGCCCCAGCATTTT.

The chain combines TRBV14 with TRBJ1-4; D might be TRBD1 (5 bases). CDR3 length equals 14 residues. Trimming cost V 2 bases and J 5 bases, with 9 bases left between them. CDR1 SGHDN and CDR2 FVKESK come from the germline V gene. In DNA form, the CDR3 reads TGTGCCAGCAGCCAAAGCGGGGCCAATGAAAAACTGTTTTTT. Translated, it gives CASSQSGANEKLFF. Variable domain in full (rest from reference TRBV14 and TRBJ1-4): EAGVTQFPSHSVIEKGQTVTLRCDPISGHDNLYWYRRVMGKEIKFLLHFVKESKQDESGMPNNRFLAERTGGTYSTLKVQPAELEDSGVYFCASSQSGANEKLFFGSGTQLSVL.

V and J are TRBV2 and TRBJ1-1; TRBD1 might be the D (5 bases). CDR3 length: 14 residues. V lost 7 bases and J lost 10, with 22 bases in between. CDR1 is SNHLY, CDR2 FYNNEI, per germline. Written as DNA, the CDR3 is TGTGCCAGCAAAGGTGTGGACATGTCCCTCTCAGCTTTCTTT. This sequence encodes CASKGVDMSLSAFF.

V gene TRBV6-1 combines with J gene TRBJ2-7; 10 positions match TRBD1. CDR1 and CDR2 (germline): MNHNS, SASEGT. Trimming took 4 bases from V and 2 from J; bases not matched to a gene: 8. CDR3 size: 16 residues. CDR3 amino acids: CASSGLWGQGTYEQYF. CDR3 nucleotide sequence: TGTGCCAGCAGTGGCCTTTGGGGACAGGGGACCTACGAGCAGTACTTC.

V is TRBV11-3 and J is TRBJ2-1; possible D gene TRBD2, 5 bases. The CDR3 consists of 15 residues. V was trimmed by 0 bases and J by 5 bases, leaving 11 bases between them. Germline V gene sequence: CDR1 SGHNT, CDR2 YENEEA. CDR3 bases: TGTGCCAGCAGCTTAGAGGAGCGGAGTAACAATGAGCAGTTCTTC. Amino acid sequence: CASSLEERSNNEQFF.

V gene TRBV13 combines with J gene TRBJ1-1; 8 nucleotides line up with TRBD1. This CDR3 contains 14 residues. Per germline, CDR1 PRHDT and CDR2 FYEKMQ (reference sequence). J lost 1 base, V lost 6 bases, and 4 bases had no gene match. The CDR3 loop is CASRDRDSNTEAFF. In DNA form, the CDR3 reads TGTGCCAGCAGGGACAGGGACTCGAACACTGAAGCTTTCTTT.

This chain uses TRBV28 with TRBJ1-6; 7 nucleotides align to TRBD1. CDR3 size: 15 residues. Unmatched junction bases numbered 12, after V lost 8 bases and J lost 8 bases. Germline V gene sequence: CDR1 MDHEN, CDR2 SYDVKM. In nucleotides, the CDR3 is TGTGCCAGCTCTAAACCCCTAACAGGGGATTCACCCCTCCACTTT. This codes for CASSKPLTGDSPLHF. Based on the CDR3 plus reference TRBV28 and TRBJ1-6, the full variable domain is DVKVTQSSRYLVKRTGEKVFLECVQDMDHENMFWYRQDPGLGLRLIYFSYDVKMKEKGDIPEGYSVSREKKERFSLILESASTNQTSMYLCASSKPLTGDSPLHFGNGTRLTVT.

The rearrangement joins TRBV6-5 to TRBJ2-7; 7 bases are shared with TRBD1. Germline V gene lookup returns CDR1 MNHEY and CDR2 SVGAGI. CDR3 length equals 13 residues. The J segment lost 4 bases and the V segment lost 4 bases, leaving 4 bases of the junction unmatched. The CDR3 spells CASSSGQSYEQYF. CDR3 sequence (DNA): TGTGCCAGCAGTTCGGGACAGAGTTACGAGCAGTACTTC.

V usage is TRBV4-2 and J usage is TRBJ2-2; 10 nucleotides agree with TRBD2. V gave up 1 base and J gave up 6 bases; unmatched junction bases: 5. CDR3 length equals 16 residues. Germline V lookup: CDR1 LGHNA, CDR2 YNFKEQ. CDR3 DNA: TGTGCCAGCAGCCAAGTACGCACTAGCGGGGCCGGGGAGCTGTTTTTT. This sequence encodes CASSQVRTSGAGELFF.

The chain's CDR3 is CSASSGGTGELFF. Here the CDR3 DNA reads TGCAGTGCTAGTTCCGGGGGGACCGGGGAGCTGTTTTTT. The chain has TRBV20-1 and TRBJ2-2; 7 bases line up with TRBD2. This CDR3 is 13 amino acids long. The V and J ends lost 3 bases and 5 bases, in that order; junction bases with no gene match: 3. Germline V gene data show CDR1 as DFQATT and CDR2 as SNEGSKA (reference sequence).

This chain connects TRBV25-1 to TRBJ2-1; D is uncertain. This CDR3 is built from 11 residues. From germline, CDR1 is MGHDK and CDR2 SYGVNS. The V and J ends lost 7 bases and 10 bases respectively, with 11 bases between them. The CDR3 DNA sequence: TGTGCCAGCAATGGGTGGAGCGAGCAGTTCTTC. Amino acid sequence: CASNGWSEQFF.

This chain connects TRBV7-2 to TRBJ2-7, with 11 nucleotides matching TRBD2. The CDR3 totals 19 residues. CDR1 and CDR2 from the germline V gene are SGHTA and FQGNSA. With 2 bases clipped from V and 2 bases from J, the junction kept 14 bases outside the gene matches. The CDR3 protein is CASSLLGSGRARPPYEQYF. The CDR3 nucleotides read TGTGCCAGCAGCTTACTCGGTAGCGGGAGGGCCCGTCCCCCCTACGAGCAGTACTTC.

This rearrangement joins TRBV7-3 to TRBJ1-5; 9 bases are a match to TRBD1. CDR1 and CDR2 (germline): SGHTA, FQGTGA. J lost 7 bases, V lost 5 bases, and 6 bases had no gene match. The CDR3 runs to 14 residues. The CDR3 sequence is CASSLRQGVQPQHF. Written as DNA, the CDR3 is TGTGCCAGCAGCCTGAGACAGGGGGTCCAGCCCCAGCATTTT.

This rearrangement joins TRBV18 to TRBJ2-7; 10 nucleotides align to TRBD1. V trimming: 6 bases; J trimming: 4 bases; junction bases outside the gene matches: 9. Germline values: CDR1 KGHSH, CDR2 LQKENI. This CDR3 is 15 amino acids long. DNA for the CDR3: TGTGCCAGCTCCCCCGGGACAGGGGACGTTTACGAGCAGTACTTC. Its protein is CASSPGTGDVYEQYF.

The chain couples TRBV10-3 to TRBJ2-7, with TRBD1 matching 7 bases. The CDR3 sequence is 15 residues long. The junction had 14 bases not matched to a gene; V was cut back by 5 bases and J by 7 bases. Per germline, CDR1 ENHRY and CDR2 SYGVKD. As DNA, the CDR3 is TGTGCCATCAGTAACTGGGGGACAGCTCTTGGGGAGCAGTACTTC. Its translation: CAISNWGTALGEQYF.

The rearrangement joins TRBV27 to TRBJ2-7; perhaps TRBD2 as D (6 bases). CDR1 MNHEY and CDR2 SMNVEV come from the germline V gene (reference sequence). Trimming shortened V by 0 bases and J by 2 bases, and 14 bases separated the two germline ends. The CDR3 length is 16 residues. The CDR3 protein is CASSLSAGLVTYEQYF. CDR3 bases: TGTGCCAGCAGTTTATCGGCGGGACTTGTTACCTACGAGCAGTACTTC.

The V call is TRBV5-6, the J call TRBJ2-1, with D possibly matching TRBD1 (5 bases). Per the germline V gene, CDR1 is SGHDT and CDR2 is YYEEEE. The V end was cut by 2 bases, the J end by 3 bases, with 12 bases between. CDR3 length equals 15 residues. The CDR3 region is CASSFSVGDYNEQFF. DNA for the CDR3: TGTGCCAGCAGCTTTTCGGTAGGGGACTACAATGAGCAGTTCTTC. Full variable domain (missing parts from reference TRBV5-6 and TRBJ2-1): DAGVTQSPTHLIKTRGQQVTLRCSPKSGHDTVSWYQQALGQGPQFIFQYYEEEERQRGNFPDRFSGHQFPNYSSELNVNALLLGDSALYLCASSFSVGDYNEQFFGPGTRLTVL.

This chain links TRBV7-2 with TRBJ2-5; maybe TRBD2 (6 bases). The germline V gene has CDR1 SGHTA and CDR2 FQGNSA. V was shortened by 3 bases and J by 0 bases, with 8 bases between the two germline ends. The CDR3 has 14 amino acids. CDR3 nucleotides: TGTGCCAGCAGCTTTGGAGGGAACCAAGAGACCCAGTACTTC. It codes for CASSFGGNQETQYF. The full variable domain, completed using reference TRBV7-2 and TRBJ2-5, is GAGVSQSPSNKVTEKGKDVELRCDPISGHTALYWYRQSLGQGLEFLIYFQGNSAPDKSGLPSDRFSAERTGGSVSTLTIQRTQQEDSAVYLCASSFGGNQETQYFGPGTRLLVL.

The chain carries TRBV5-1 and TRBJ2-7, with 8 bases identical to TRBD2. The CDR3 runs to 16 residues. Germline CDR1 and CDR2: SGHRS and YFSETQ. V shed 4 bases and J 0 bases; nucleotides not matched to a gene: 9. In nucleotides, the CDR3 is TGCGCCAGCAGCCGGGGGGATAGCGGGGTCTCCTACGAGCAGTACTTC. This sequence encodes CASSRGDSGVSYEQYF.